This entry lists 12 T cell receptor beta chains sequenced from one sample in a study of T cell repertoires in cytomegalovirus infection. One entry per CDR3 protein, called by TCRdb with MiXCR from the reads. The sample lists around 630,000 distinct CDR3 sequences, less than 25% seen once, with around 7.6% in the top ten. The sequenced sample consisted of CD8+ T cells from PBMCs. These receptors all stem from a human donor in good health (CMV status not recorded). Some clones in this sample may be carry-over from other donors' samples.

The table lists this clonotype with a few counts. The chain joins TRBV27 to TRBJ2-4; D is perhaps TRBD1 (5 bases). Germline-derived CDR1 and CDR2 are MNHEY and SMNVEV (reference sequence). With 2 bases removed from V and 8 bases from J, the gap between germline ends came to 13 bases. The CDR3 has 14 amino acids. The CDR3 region has the DNA TGTGCCAGCAGTTTACTAGGGGATGTGGACATTCAGTACTTC. Amino acids: CASSLLGDVDIQYF.

The chain combines TRBV7-4 with TRBJ1-2; D uncertain. Trimming left V 2 bases short and J 3 bases short, with 7 bases between. There are 13 residues in the CDR3. CDR1 and CDR2 (germline): SGHVT, SQSDAQ. CDR3: CASSLLPYYGYTF. As DNA, the CDR3 is TGTGCCAGCAGCTTACTCCCGTACTATGGCTACACCTTC.

In regard to this clonotype: A much larger clone sits a single nucleotide away, making a read error possible. The rearrangement uses TRBV7-4 and TRBJ1-1; 7 nucleotides line up with TRBD1. Germline V gene data show CDR1 as SGHVT and CDR2 as SQSDAQ. V gave up 0 bases and J gave up 7 bases; unmatched junction bases: 5. The CDR3 covers 14 residues. CDR3 in DNA: TGTGCCAGCAGCTTAGCGGGGACAGTCCATGAAGCTTTCTTT. Translating gives CASSLAGTVHEAFF.

This clonotype was picked up a small number of times. The chain recombines TRBV5-4 with TRBJ1-6; no definite D call. Germline CDR1 and CDR2: SGHNT and YYREEE (reference sequence). The CDR3 is 12 residues long. V lost 2 bases and J 3 bases, leaving 0 bases between the germline ends. CDR3 in amino acids: CASSFYNSPLHF. The CDR3 DNA reads as TGTGCCAGCAGCTTCTATAATTCACCCCTCCACTTT.

V gene TRBV7-3 combines with J gene TRBJ2-2; D may be TRBD1 (5 bases). The CDR3 consists of 16 residues. Between the trimmed V and J ends, which lost 4 bases and 3 bases, there was a span of 15 bases. In germline, CDR1 is SGHTA, CDR2 FQGTGA. The CDR3 here is CASSSSTVPYTGELFF. DNA of the CDR3: TGTGCCAGCAGCTCGTCGACAGTACCCTACACCGGGGAGCTGTTTTTT.

This clonotype was found many times. The rearrangement joins TRBV7-9 to TRBJ1-2; D uncertain. This CDR3 has 14 amino acids. Germline CDR1 and CDR2: SEHNR and FQNEAQ (reference sequence). V was pared by 7 bases and J by 4 bases, with 16 bases between. CDR3 in DNA: TGTGCCAGCACCGGAGAACAGCCTCTCTATGGCTACACCTTC. Residues: CASTGEQPLYGYTF.

The chain employs TRBV28 and TRBJ2-2; perhaps TRBD1 as D (5 bases). Per the germline V gene, CDR1 is MDHEN and CDR2 is SYDVKM. The germline V and J ends were trimmed by 6 bases and 1 base, with 12 bases remaining between them. This CDR3 region has 15 residues. As DNA, the CDR3 is TGTGCCAGCAGCCTCTATAGGGGGAACACCGGGGAGCTGTTTTTT. Protein: CASSLYRGNTGELFF.

This clonotype has just a few counts. The rearrangement links TRBV28 to TRBJ1-1; the D gene is possibly TRBD1 (5 bases). Trimming took off 5 bases at V and 8 bases at J, with 12 bases between the two ends. This CDR3 comprises 12 residues. In germline, CDR1 is MDHEN, CDR2 SYDVKM. The CDR3 DNA reads as TGTGCCAGCAGTGATGAGACAGACGAAGCTTTCTTT. It translates to CASSDETDEAFF.

This clonotype was counted many times. This chain links TRBV28 with TRBJ1-1; D is unclear. Germline values: CDR1 MDHEN, CDR2 SYDVKM. CDR3 size: 14 residues. V lost 7 bases, J lost 6 bases, and 18 bases lay in between. DNA for the CDR3: TGTGCCAGCACCCCCGTAAGACACACCTCTGAAGCTTTCTTT. This gives the protein CASTPVRHTSEAFF.

The chain joins TRBV10-3 to TRBJ2-2; D is tentatively TRBD1 or TRBD2 (5 bases each). Germline CDR1 and CDR2: ENHRY and SYGVKD. This CDR3 contains 14 residues. Trimming shortened V by 8 bases and J by 2 bases, and 12 bases separated the two germline ends. The CDR3 here is CAIGGYKNTGELFF. In DNA, the CDR3 is TGTGCCATCGGGGGATACAAAAACACCGGGGAGCTGTTTTTT.

This clonotype has more than one count but fewer than ten. This chain links TRBV6-2 or TRBV6-3 with TRBJ2-7, with D perhaps matching TRBD1 (7 bases). V was trimmed by 2 bases and J by 5 bases, leaving 13 bases between them. CDR3 length: 14 amino acids. Germline V gives CDR1 MNHEY, CDR2 SVGEGT. CDR3 amino acids: CASSYRRGLDEQYV. CDR3 coding DNA: TGTGCCAGCAGTTACAGGAGGGGGCTAGACGAGCAGTACGTC.

This chain uses TRBV28 with TRBJ1-1; TRBD1 might be the D (5 bases). V lost 1 base and J 3 bases, leaving 12 bases between the germline ends. The CDR3 consists of 15 residues. Germline CDR1 MDHEN, CDR2 SYDVKM. CDR3 coding DNA: TGTGCCAGCAGTTTATTAGCAGGGCGGGACACTGAAGCTTTCTTT. Amino acid sequence: CASSLLAGRDTEAFF.